The rows below give T cell receptor beta chains drawn from one sample of a study of beta chain features in type 1 diabetes. The protocol was immunoSEQ multiplex PCR, while the TCRdb copy is restricted to in-frame clones and leaves out a portion. This table has hundreds of thousands of clones, over 12% appearing once. The sequenced sample was naive CD4+ T cells from blood. These receptors were collected from a man between 18 and 35 years old with type 1 diabetes. The conserved cysteine and the conserved F or W are not part of the CDR3 here. Fields, in order: V gene, D gene, J gene, CDR3 length, CDR3 protein. A D gene is named only where the DNA matches it firmly.

v_call: TRBV19
d_call: -
j_call: TRBJ2-5
cdr3_length: 11
cdr3_aa: ASKDGGRETQY

v_call: TRBV11-1
d_call: -
j_call: TRBJ2-4
cdr3_length: 13
cdr3_aa: ASSTKRIAKNIQY

v_call: TRBV11-2
d_call: -
j_call: TRBJ2-1
cdr3_length: 9
cdr3_aa: ASSSRDQLF

v_call: TRBV7-9
d_call: -
j_call: TRBJ2-5
cdr3_length: 14
cdr3_aa: ASSLDRQGGGETQY

v_call: TRBV30
d_call: -
j_call: TRBJ2-3
cdr3_length: 11
cdr3_aa: ASRPGTADTQY

v_call: TRBV5-1
d_call: -
j_call: TRBJ2-3
cdr3_length: 12
cdr3_aa: ASSLAPGTDTQY

v_call: TRBV30
d_call: -
j_call: TRBJ1-5
cdr3_length: 11
cdr3_aa: AWSVLGNQPQH

v_call: TRBV5-6
d_call: -
j_call: TRBJ2-4
cdr3_length: 14
cdr3_aa: ASSQLDSLAKNIQY

v_call: TRBV28
d_call: -
j_call: TRBJ2-2
cdr3_length: 14
cdr3_aa: ASSYPGAPNTGELF

v_call: TRBV6-5
d_call: TRBD1
j_call: TRBJ1-1
cdr3_length: 12
cdr3_aa: ASSRTFRDSEAF

v_call: TRBV15
d_call: -
j_call: TRBJ2-7
cdr3_length: 13
cdr3_aa: ATSRDRAGSYEQY

v_call: TRBV9
d_call: -
j_call: TRBJ2-5
cdr3_length: 11
cdr3_aa: ASSVGGSETQY

v_call: TRBV5-1
d_call: -
j_call: TRBJ2-3
cdr3_length: 9
cdr3_aa: ASTSPHTQY

v_call: TRBV7-2
d_call: -
j_call: TRBJ2-7
cdr3_length: 11
cdr3_aa: ASSLAADILQY

v_call: TRBV6-1
d_call: TRBD2
j_call: TRBJ2-5
cdr3_length: 15
cdr3_aa: ASSEGIAGTIQETQY

v_call: TRBV2
d_call: TRBD1
j_call: TRBJ1-3
cdr3_length: 12
cdr3_aa: ASSLQGIENTIY

v_call: TRBV7-9
d_call: -
j_call: TRBJ1-4
cdr3_length: 14
cdr3_aa: ASSLAGDSKREKLF

v_call: TRBV6-5
d_call: TRBD1
j_call: TRBJ2-7
cdr3_length: 13
cdr3_aa: ASRGRGQGKYEQY